The rows below give T cell receptor beta chains drawn from one sample of a study of blood T cell repertoires in COVID-19. Libraries were prepared by immunoSEQ multiplex PCR; TCRdb keeps only in-frame clonotypes and omits some of them. The data hold under 130,000 clones, with 80% to 90% observed a single time. Sequenced input: peripheral blood. All receptors come from a woman at least 80 years old with acute or convalescent COVID-19. CDR3s include the opening cysteine and the closing phenylalanine or tryptophan. Each record gives: clone size, J gene, V gene, D gene, CDR3 DNA, CDR3 protein. The D gene is left open where the match is weak. Not every row has a clone size; where given, it reads once, few, many or a size class.

abundance: NA
j_gene: TRBJ1-5
v_gene: TRBV6-6
d_gene: TRBD1
CDR3nt: TGTGCCAGCAGATGGACAGGGGTTACTAGCAATCAGCCCCAGCATTTT
CDR3aa: CASRWTGVTSNQPQHF

abundance: NA
j_gene: TRBJ2-5
v_gene: TRBV4-3
d_gene: NA
CDR3nt: TGCGCCAGCAGCCTAGGCGGAGGGAGGGAGACCCAGTACTTC
CDR3aa: CASSLGGGRETQYF

abundance: NA
j_gene: TRBJ2-2
v_gene: TRBV10-3
d_gene: TRBD2
CDR3nt: TGTGCCATCACTACTACTAGCGGGGCCACCGGGGAGCTGTTTTTT
CDR3aa: CAITTTSGATGELFF

abundance: NA
j_gene: TRBJ1-3
v_gene: TRBV2
d_gene: TRBD1
CDR3nt: TGTGCCATCTCCGCGGGACAGGGAAACACCATATATTTT
CDR3aa: CAISAGQGNTIYF

abundance: once
j_gene: TRBJ2-2
v_gene: TRBV3-1/TRBV3-2
d_gene: TRBD2
CDR3nt: TGTGCCAGCAGCCAAGATTGGGGACTAGCGGCTCCCGGGGAGCTGTTTTTT
CDR3aa: CASSQDWGLAAPGELFF

abundance: NA
j_gene: TRBJ1-1
v_gene: TRBV5-1
d_gene: NA
CDR3nt: TGCGCCAGCAGCTTGGCGTCAGGAAACACTGAAGCTTTCTTT
CDR3aa: CASSLASGNTEAFF

abundance: NA
j_gene: TRBJ2-1
v_gene: TRBV28
d_gene: NA
CDR3nt: TGTGCCAGCAGAACAGGGACCCGACACAATGAGCAGTTCTTC
CDR3aa: CASRTGTRHNEQFF

abundance: NA
j_gene: TRBJ2-5
v_gene: TRBV7-9
d_gene: NA
CDR3nt: TGTGCCAGCAGCTTAGAACTTGGGGACTCGCACTTC
CDR3aa: CASSLELGDSHF

abundance: NA
j_gene: TRBJ1-1
v_gene: TRBV6-6
d_gene: NA
CDR3nt: TGTGCCAGCAGTTACTCCTTTGAACGGGCTTTCTTT
CDR3aa: CASSYSFERAFF

abundance: NA
j_gene: TRBJ2-1
v_gene: TRBV6-5
d_gene: TRBD2
CDR3nt: TGTGCCAGCAGCCGGTACGGGGGAGGGTATGAGCAGTTCTTC
CDR3aa: CASSRYGGGYEQFF

abundance: once
j_gene: TRBJ1-2
v_gene: TRBV19
d_gene: TRBD1
CDR3nt: TGTGCCAGTAGTATCGATTCGGGACAGCTTTATGGCTACACCTTC
CDR3aa: CASSIDSGQLYGYTF

abundance: NA
j_gene: TRBJ1-5
v_gene: TRBV12-3/TRBV12-4
d_gene: NA
CDR3nt: TGTGCCAGCAGCCCCGCGGCGCGTCAGCCCCAGCATTTT
CDR3aa: CASSPAARQPQHF

abundance: NA
j_gene: TRBJ2-7
v_gene: TRBV6-5
d_gene: NA
CDR3nt: TGTGCCAGCGCTGGACAGACCTACGAGCAGTACTTC
CDR3aa: CASAGQTYEQYF

abundance: NA
j_gene: TRBJ2-3
v_gene: TRBV10-3
d_gene: TRBD1
CDR3nt: TGTGCCATCAGTGCCGGGACAGGGCGCACAGATACGCAGTATTTT
CDR3aa: CAISAGTGRTDTQYF

abundance: NA
j_gene: TRBJ1-1
v_gene: TRBV5-1
d_gene: TRBD1
CDR3nt: TGCGCCAGCAGTCGGAGCGACAGGGGGGACACTGAAGCTTTCTTT
CDR3aa: CASSRSDRGDTEAFF

abundance: NA
j_gene: TRBJ1-1
v_gene: TRBV11-2
d_gene: NA
CDR3nt: TGTGCCAGCAGCGCAGAACCGACTGAAGCTTTCTTT
CDR3aa: CASSAEPTEAFF

abundance: once
j_gene: TRBJ2-7
v_gene: TRBV4-1
d_gene: NA
CDR3nt: TGCGCCAGCAGCCACACCTGGGGGGGCGACTACGAGCAGTACTTC
CDR3aa: CASSHTWGGDYEQYF

abundance: NA
j_gene: TRBJ1-5
v_gene: TRBV5-1
d_gene: TRBD1
CDR3nt: TGCGCCAGCAGCTTGGGGGACAGTAGCAATCAGCCCCAGCATTTT
CDR3aa: CASSLGDSSNQPQHF

abundance: few
j_gene: TRBJ1-5
v_gene: TRBV6-6
d_gene: NA
CDR3nt: TGTGCCAGCAACCCTACGGGGGGCAATCAGCCCCAGCATTTT
CDR3aa: CASNPTGGNQPQHF

abundance: NA
j_gene: TRBJ2-2
v_gene: TRBV2
d_gene: NA
CDR3nt: TGTGCCAGCAGTGAACGGAGGGGCCTCGCCGGGGAGCTGTTTTTT
CDR3aa: CASSERRGLAGELFF

abundance: few
j_gene: TRBJ2-2
v_gene: TRBV14
d_gene: TRBD2
CDR3nt: TGTGCCAGCAGCCGAGAAATAGCGGGGGCCCTCACCGGGGAGCTGTTTTTT
CDR3aa: CASSREIAGALTGELFF

abundance: NA
j_gene: TRBJ1-2
v_gene: TRBV7-9
d_gene: NA
CDR3nt: TGTGCCAGCAGCCCCCCGGGTTTAGGGGCCAACTATGGCTACACCTTC
CDR3aa: CASSPPGLGANYGYTF

abundance: once
j_gene: TRBJ2-1
v_gene: TRBV5-1
d_gene: NA
CDR3nt: TGCGCCAGCAGCTTGGCAGGCATGGGTGAGCAGTTCTTC
CDR3aa: CASSLAGMGEQFF

abundance: few
j_gene: TRBJ1-2
v_gene: TRBV11-2
d_gene: NA
CDR3nt: TGTGCCAGCAGCTTAGCGCGGGGGGCTGGGTATGGCTACACCTTC
CDR3aa: CASSLARGAGYGYTF

abundance: NA
j_gene: TRBJ2-7
v_gene: TRBV6-6
d_gene: NA
CDR3nt: TGTGCCAGCAGTTACCTACAGGGTCGCGAGCAGTACTTC
CDR3aa: CASSYLQGREQYF